These 27 T cell receptor beta chains originate from one sample sequenced in a study of blood T cell repertoires in COVID-19. Generated by immunoSEQ multiplex PCR, the TCRdb table keeps only in-frame clones and is missing some. The sample holds some 200,000 clones, 80% to 85% seen once. Sequenced input: peripheral blood. The receptors derive from a woman aged 80 or over with COVID-19, enrolled during active disease.

The genes are TRBV7-2 and TRBJ2-1; tentative D call: TRBD2 (5 bases). There are 15 residues in the CDR3. Trimming left V 2 bases short and J 3 bases short, with 11 bases between. The V gene's germline CDR1 is SGHTA and CDR2 FQGNSA. CDR3 in amino acids: CASSLMSTSYNEQFF. CDR3 in DNA: TGTGCCAGCAGCTTAATGTCAACTAGCTACAATGAGCAGTTCTTC. The variable domain in full, completed from reference TRBV7-2 and TRBJ2-1, reads GAGVSQSPSNKVTEKGKDVELRCDPISGHTALYWYRQSLGQGLEFLIYFQGNSAPDKSGLPSDRFSAERTGGSVSTLTIQRTQQEDSAVYLCASSLMSTSYNEQFFGPGTRLTVL.

The CDR3 here is CATRTGSLGDNEQFF. CDR3 coding DNA: TGTGCCACCCGGACAGGCTCCCTAGGGGACAATGAGCAGTTCTTC. The chain uses TRBV28 and TRBJ2-1, with 7 nucleotides matching TRBD1. V lost 10 bases to trimming and J lost 5 bases; unmatched junction nucleotides: 14. This CDR3 spans 15 amino acids. Germline V gene lookup returns CDR1 MDHEN and CDR2 SYDVKM.

The chain links TRBV5-1 to TRBJ2-5; 9 bases match TRBD2. Germline V lookup: CDR1 SGHRS, CDR2 YFSETQ. The J segment lost 4 bases and the V segment lost 2 bases, leaving 3 bases of the junction unmatched. This CDR3 region has 14 residues. The CDR3 DNA sequence: TGCGCCAGCAGCTTTTCTAGCGGGGCAGAGACCCAGTACTTC. This translates into CASSFSSGAETQYF.

About this clone itself: Its ends do not fully match the called genes, so a read error is possible. V is TRBV5-6 and J is TRBJ2-3, with 9 nucleotides matching TRBD1. This CDR3 region has 14 residues. Looked up from germline, CDR1 is SGHDT and CDR2 is YYEEEE. The CDR3 coding sequence is TGTGCCAGCAGGGTTACAGGGGGCACCGATACGCAGTATTTT. Its protein product is CASRVTGGTDTQYF.

The chain joins TRBV5-4 to TRBJ1-5; D call uncertain. Trimming shortened V by 0 bases and J by 5 bases, and 6 bases separated the two germline ends. The germline CDR1 and CDR2 sequences are SGHNT and YYREEE (reference sequence). This CDR3 spans 13 amino acids. DNA for the CDR3: TGTGCCAGCAGCTTGGATCAGGATCAGCCCCAGCATTTT. The encoded protein is CASSLDQDQPQHF.

The genes are TRBV28 and TRBJ1-5; 8 positions agree with TRBD1. CDR3 size: 13 residues. The J segment lost 10 bases and the V segment lost 8 bases, leaving 10 bases of the junction unmatched. Germline loops: CDR1 MDHEN, CDR2 SYDVKM. The DNA for the CDR3 is TGTGCCAGCGGGCGACAGGGGAGGAGCCCCCAGCATTTT. This codes for CASGRQGRSPQHF.

The chain recombines TRBV29-1 with TRBJ2-7; a possible D gene is TRBD2 (6 bases). CDR3 size: 11 residues. The germline gives CDR1 SQVTM, CDR2 ANQGSEA. Trimming cost V 5 bases and J 11 bases, with 16 bases left between them. The CDR3 is CSVPGGVIKYV. Written as DNA, the CDR3 is TGCAGCGTTCCCGGGGGAGTGATCAAGTACGTC.

The chain carries TRBV28 and TRBJ1-2; 11 bases agree with TRBD1. Germline CDR1 is MDHEN and CDR2 is SYDVKM. The CDR3 runs 14 residues. V was clipped by 7 bases and J by 6 bases; unmatched bases: 7. This chain's CDR3 is CASTGGTGGHGYTF. The CDR3, as DNA: TGTGCCAGCACCGGCGGGACAGGGGGACATGGCTACACCTTC.

The chain employs TRBV6-1 and TRBJ1-4; D is ambiguous. Germline loops: CDR1 MNHNS, CDR2 SASEGT. The CDR3 covers 13 residues. The V and J ends lost 3 bases and 8 bases respectively, with 10 bases between them. In DNA form, the CDR3 reads TGTGCCAGCAGTGACCCCCCTCCGGAAAAACTGTTTTTT. Translating gives CASSDPPPEKLFF.

The rearrangement joins TRBV4-1 to TRBJ2-6; D might be TRBD2 (6 bases). Germline V gene lookup returns CDR1 MGHRA and CDR2 YSYEKL. The CDR3 contains 19 residues. Trimming took off 4 bases at V and 2 bases at J, with 21 bases between the two ends. The CDR3 protein is CASSPFGDSIAPGANVLTF. The CDR3 nucleotides read TGCGCCAGCAGCCCCTTCGGGGACTCCATTGCACCTGGGGCCAACGTCCTGACTTTC.

The chain is built from TRBV5-1 and TRBJ1-1; D is unclear. The V gene lost 5 bases and the J gene lost 7 bases, with 12 bases spanning the gap. The CDR3 is 12 residues long. Germline V gene sequence: CDR1 SGHRS, CDR2 YFSETQ. The chain's CDR3 is CASSFDGGEAFF. The CDR3 DNA reads TGCGCCAGCAGTTTTGACGGCGGTGAAGCTTTCTTT.

The J gene is TRBJ1-1, the V gene TRBV15; 7 positions agree with TRBD1. J gave up 5 bases and V 0 bases, and 3 bases lay outside the gene matches. CDR1 LNHNV and CDR2 YYDKDF come from the germline V gene (reference sequence). The CDR3 consists of 14 residues. DNA for the CDR3: TGTGCCACCAGCAGAGAGACAGGGAGGACTGAAGCTTTCTTT. Amino acid sequence: CATSRETGRTEAFF.

This clone was observed a single time. The chain links TRBV6-1 to TRBJ1-5; TRBD1 matches at 7 bases. CDR3 length: 17 residues. J lost 0 bases, V lost 4 bases, and 9 bases had no gene match. CDR1 is MNHNS and CDR2 is SASEGT in the germline V gene. In nucleotides, the CDR3 is TGTGCCAGCAGTGGGGGGACAGTTGTGTATAGCAATCAGCCCCAGCATTTT. Its protein is CASSGGTVVYSNQPQHF.

This clone was detected once. DNA of the CDR3: TGTGCCAGTAGTAGGGGGCGGTATGAGCAGTTCTTC. Translating it yields CASSRGRYEQFF. The chain combines TRBV19 with TRBJ2-1, with D perhaps TRBD1 (6 bases). This CDR3 has 12 amino acids. Germline CDR1 LNHDA, CDR2 SQIVND (reference sequence). V was pared by 4 bases and J by 8 bases, with 9 bases between.

The chain uses TRBV3-1 (or the pseudogene TRBV3-2) and TRBJ2-5; maybe TRBD2 (5 bases). The CDR3 consists of 15 residues. Germline lookup yields CDR1 LGHDT and CDR2 YNNKEL (reference sequence). Between the trimmed V and J ends, which lost 0 bases and 2 bases, there was a span of 10 bases. CDR3 amino acids: CASSQDREPQETQYF. The CDR3 DNA sequence: TGTGCCAGCAGCCAAGATAGGGAGCCACAAGAGACCCAGTACTTC.

J is TRBJ1-1 and V is TRBV2, with a possible D match to TRBD1 (6 bases). CDR1 SNHLY and CDR2 FYNNEI come from the germline V gene. This CDR3 contains 15 residues. Trimming left V 10 bases short and J 1 base short, with 19 bases between. The CDR3 region has the DNA TGTGCCACCCAGATGGCTTACAGGGAGAACACTGAAGCTTTCTTT. Amino acids: CATQMAYRENTEAFF.

The V gene is TRBV5-4, the J gene TRBJ1-2, with D possibly TRBD1 on 5 matching bases. V shed 3 bases and J shed 2 bases, with 17 bases lying between them. Looked up from germline, CDR1 is SGHNT and CDR2 is YYREEE (reference sequence). There are 16 residues in the CDR3. The CDR3 sequence is CASSSGTEQANYGYTF. Written as DNA, the CDR3 is TGTGCCAGCAGCTCTGGAACTGAACAGGCCAACTATGGCTACACCTTC.

Details on this clone: The same CDR3 is also encoded by other DNA sequences in this sample. This rearrangement joins TRBV4-3 to TRBJ1-1, with 10 bases fitting TRBD1. This CDR3 has 14 amino acids. Trimming took 3 bases from V and 2 from J; bases not matched to a gene: 0. The germline V gene has CDR1 LGHNA and CDR2 YSLEER. The CDR3 protein is CASSQTGGNTEAFF. In DNA, the CDR3 is TGCGCCAGCAGCCAGACAGGGGGCAACACTGAAGCTTTCTTT.

This clone was recorded only once. V and J are TRBV6-2 or TRBV6-3 and TRBJ1-5; maybe TRBD1 (6 bases). V was clipped by 0 bases and J by 6 bases, with 12 bases between them. The CDR3 spans 15 residues. CDR1 is MNHEY, CDR2 SVGEGT, per germline. The chain's CDR3 is CASSYSSQGRQPQHF. CDR3 DNA sequence: TGTGCCAGCAGTTACTCTTCGCAGGGGCGTCAGCCCCAGCATTTT.

The gene calls are TRBV5-1 and TRBJ2-1, with TRBD2 matching over 9 bases. The CDR3 loop spans 16 amino acids. Germline trimming cut 0 bases from V and 7 bases from J; bases unmatched to any gene: 8. Germline V gene lookup returns CDR1 SGHRS and CDR2 YFSETQ. The CDR3 loop reads CASSLEAAGGVNEQFF. CDR3 in DNA: TGCGCCAGCAGCTTGGAGGCAGCGGGGGGTGTAAATGAGCAGTTCTTC.

The rearrangement links TRBV24-1 to TRBJ2-4; 10 bases align to TRBD1. Germline lookup yields CDR1 KGHDR and CDR2 SFDVKD. The CDR3 spans 16 residues. The V gene end was trimmed by 1 base and the J gene end by 5 bases; junction bases not matched to a gene: 4. The CDR3 protein is CATSDFSGTGENIQYF. In nucleotides, the CDR3 is TGTGCCACCAGTGATTTCAGCGGGACAGGGGAAAACATTCAGTACTTC.

The chain carries TRBV5-4 and TRBJ1-1; the D is unclear. The CDR3 length is 12 residues. The germline V gene encodes CDR1 SGHNT and CDR2 YYREEE (reference sequence). V was cut by 3 bases and J by 3 bases, with 6 bases left in between. CDR3: CASSSVYTEAFF. The CDR3 DNA reads TGTGCCAGCAGCTCGGTCTACACTGAAGCTTTCTTT. Together with reference TRBV5-4 and TRBJ1-1, the CDR3 gives the full variable domain: ETGVTQSPTHLIKTRGQQVTLRCSSQSGHNTVSWYQQALGQGPQFIFQYYREEENGRGNFPPRFSGLQFPNYSSELNVNALELDDSALYLCASSSVYTEAFFGQGTRLTVV.

This chain connects TRBV2 to TRBJ1-4; 9 bases map to TRBD1. With V trimmed by 7 bases and J by 8 bases, 5 bases remained unmatched. This CDR3 spans 13 amino acids. Looked up from germline, CDR1 is SNHLY and CDR2 is FYNNEI. CDR3 in amino acids: CASKGQGGEKLFF. The CDR3 DNA follows: TGTGCCAGCAAGGGACAGGGAGGGGAAAAACTGTTTTTT.

A note on this clone: Different DNA sequences within this sample yield the same CDR3. The CDR3 protein is CASSVEGAGNTIYF. In DNA form, the CDR3 reads TGTGCCAGCAGCGTAGAAGGGGCTGGAAACACCATATATTTT. The chain links TRBV9 to TRBJ1-3; D is possibly TRBD1 (5 bases). CDR1 and CDR2 (germline): SGDLS, YYNGEE. This CDR3 is 14 amino acids long. V was clipped by 0 bases and J by 2 bases, with 6 bases between them.

The chain carries TRBV28 and TRBJ2-1, with 9 bases fitting TRBD1. V gave up 5 bases and J gave up 15 bases; unmatched junction bases: 8. This CDR3 has 12 amino acids. From germline, CDR1 is MDHEN and CDR2 SYDVKM. The CDR3 DNA reads as TGTGCCAGCAGTCTCGGACAGGGGATTTGGTTCTTC. Protein product: CASSLGQGIWFF.

This clone has a handful of counts. The V call is TRBV7-2, the J call TRBJ1-1; a possible D gene is TRBD1 (5 bases). Trimming removed 6 bases from V and 10 bases from J, with 21 bases in between. Germline CDR1 SGHTA, CDR2 FQGNSA. The CDR3 totals 14 residues. In DNA, the CDR3 is TGTGCCAGCAGTAGGGAGGGGACGGGGGAAAGAGCTTTCTTT. Translation: CASSREGTGERAFF.

The chain is built from TRBV6-2 or TRBV6-3 and TRBJ2-7; D is perhaps TRBD2 (6 bases). Looked up from germline, CDR1 is MNHEY and CDR2 is SVGEGT. The CDR3 spans 13 residues. V shed 5 bases and J shed 3 bases, with 11 bases lying between them. CDR3 in DNA: TGTGCCAGCAGTCGGGACTCCTACTACGAGCAGTACTTC. It is translated as CASSRDSYYEQYF.